This T cell receptor (beta chain) was observed in a study of blood T cell repertoires in COVID-19. TCRdb keeps only in-frame clones here, not all; method: immunoSEQ multiplex PCR. The profile shows a few hundred thousand clones, 70% to 90% of them singletons. This CDR3 has 14 residues. Per the germline V gene, CDR1 is MDHEN and CDR2 is SYDVKM. The ends were cut back, 9 bases at V and 2 bases at J, with 14 bases in the middle. This clonotype originated in a young man who had recovered from COVID-19. V and J are TRBV28 and TRBJ1-3; D is possibly TRBD1 (5 bases). The source material was PBMCs or T cells enriched from blood (not recorded which). The DNA of the CDR3 is TGTGCCAGTTCAATCGGGGGGGCTGGAAACACCATATATTTT. Translated, it gives CASSIGGAGNTIYF.